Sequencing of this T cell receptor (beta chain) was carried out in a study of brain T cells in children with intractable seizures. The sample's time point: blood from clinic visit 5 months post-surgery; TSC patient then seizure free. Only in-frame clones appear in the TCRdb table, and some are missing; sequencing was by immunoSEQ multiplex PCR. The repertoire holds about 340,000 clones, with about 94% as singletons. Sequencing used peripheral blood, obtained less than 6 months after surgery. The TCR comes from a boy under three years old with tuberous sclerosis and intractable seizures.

The CDR3 sequence is CASTVGQDYGYTF. The CDR3 region has the DNA TGTGCCAGCACCGTTGGACAGGACTATGGCTACACCTTC. This rearrangement joins TRBV28 to TRBJ1-2; TRBD1 agrees at 7 bases. The germline V gene has CDR1 MDHEN and CDR2 SYDVKM. Trimming removed 7 bases from V and 3 bases from J; junction bases left unmatched: 5. The CDR3 covers 13 residues.